The 21 T cell receptor beta chains below all came from one sample that was sequenced in a study of monozygotic twins with inflammatory bowel disease. With the 5' RACE reads reprocessed, TCRdb shows one record per CDR3 protein and no DNA. The sample table sets out fewer than 550,000 distinct CDR3 sequences. The source material was blood. Receptor source: a human donor with ulcerative colitis or Crohn's disease, or a healthy co-twin of an affected twin (not recorded which).

The chain recombines TRBV7-2 with TRBJ1-5. Per germline, CDR1 SGHTA and CDR2 FQGNSA. The CDR3 sequence is 11 residues long. CDR3: CASALDQPQHF.

The chain employs TRBV7-8 and TRBJ2-3; TCRdb outputs TRBD2, but without DNA this stays unchecked. The CDR3 has 15 amino acids. Germline loops: CDR1 SGHVS, CDR2 FQNEAQ. The CDR3 sequence is CASNPRGGRADTQYF. Looking up the rest from reference TRBV7-8 and TRBJ2-3 gives the full variable domain: GAGVSQSPRYKVAKRGQDVALRCDPISGHVSLFWYQQALGQGPEFLTYFQNEAQLDKSGLPSDRFFAERPEGSVSTLKIQRTQQEDSAVYLCASNPRGGRADTQYFGPGTRLTVL.

V usage is TRBV20-1 and J usage is TRBJ2-3; absent DNA, TCRdb's TRBD2 call cannot be checked. The CDR3 runs to 16 residues. In germline, CDR1 is DFQATT, CDR2 SNEGSKA (reference sequence). The CDR3 here is CSVKRGTSGITDTQYF.

V and J are TRBV7-2 and TRBJ2-7; TCRdb's D call, TRBD2, is unchecked because there is no DNA. Germline V CDR1 and CDR2: SGHTA, FQGNSA. The CDR3 is made up of 15 amino acids. The CDR3 spells CASSRDSGSSHEQYF.

CDR3 in amino acids: CASRGPGEAFF. The rearrangement uses TRBV28 and TRBJ1-1; the TCRdb call, TRBD1, lacks DNA for checking. The CDR3 length is 11 residues. Germline V gene data show CDR1 as MDHEN and CDR2 as SYDVKM. The entire variable domain, with the rest obtained from reference TRBV28 and TRBJ1-1, is as follows: DVKVTQSSRYLVKRTGEKVFLECVQDMDHENMFWYRQDPGLGLRLIYFSYDVKMKEKGDIPEGYSVSREKKERFSLILESASTNQTSMYLCASRGPGEAFFGQGTRLTVV.

The V gene is TRBV29-1, the J gene TRBJ2-3; the TRBD2 assignment by TCRdb is unverifiable without DNA. The length of the CDR3 is 14 residues. Germline V gives CDR1 SQVTM, CDR2 ANQGSEA. The CDR3 region is CRIAGVPDTDTQYF.

The chain joins TRBV7-2 to TRBJ2-7; TCRdb's assignment of TRBD1 cannot be checked, as there is no DNA. This CDR3 region has 13 residues. Per germline, CDR1 SGHTA and CDR2 FQGNSA. The CDR3 loop reads CASSSRTGYEQYF.

The V and J genes are TRBV5-5 and TRBJ1-6; TCRdb picks TRBD1, but there is no DNA to check that call. The CDR3 length is 15 residues. The germline gives CDR1 SGHKS, CDR2 YYEKEE (reference sequence). The CDR3 loop reads CASSRDWGVNSPLHF.

The V call is TRBV15, the J call TRBJ2-3; the TCRdb D gene call, TRBD2, has no DNA to confirm it. The CDR3 extends over 18 amino acids. CDR1 is LNHNV and CDR2 is YYDKDF in the germline V gene (reference sequence). This CDR3 is CATSRAPTTSGRLDTQYF.

This chain links TRBV2 with TRBJ1-5; TCRdb's D gene call, TRBD1, goes unchecked for lack of DNA. The CDR3 contains 18 residues. The V gene's germline CDR1 is SNHLY and CDR2 FYNNEI. The CDR3 reads CASSDPRGETLSNQPQHF.

This CDR3 is CAGTSGGPFYGYTF. V and J are TRBV30 and TRBJ1-2. The CDR3 spans 14 residues. CDR1 GTSNPN and CDR2 SVGIG come from the germline V gene (reference sequence).

The chain joins TRBV28 to TRBJ2-5; TCRdb proposes TRBD1, but this gene call is untestable without DNA. Germline-derived CDR1 and CDR2 are MDHEN and SYDVKM. The CDR3 consists of 15 residues. The CDR3 protein is CASSLGTGVRQTQYF.

This sequence joins TRBV27 and TRBJ1-1; TCRdb's D gene call, TRBD1, goes unchecked for lack of DNA. Germline CDR1 reads MNHEY; CDR2 reads SMNVEV (reference sequence). This CDR3 comprises 13 residues. CDR3 loop: CASSWDRGTEAFF.

The chain couples TRBV5-1 to TRBJ2-1; TCRdb proposes TRBD1, but this gene call is untestable without DNA. Germline values: CDR1 SGHRS, CDR2 YFSETQ. The CDR3 spans 13 residues. CDR3 sequence reads: CASSRDSDNEQFF.

This rearrangement joins TRBV5-1 to TRBJ2-5; TCRdb's assignment of TRBD2 cannot be checked, as there is no DNA. This CDR3 contains 16 residues. CDR1 SGHRS and CDR2 YFSETQ come from the germline V gene. The CDR3 sequence is CASSFGPSGNQETQYF.

V and J are TRBV18 and TRBJ2-5. This CDR3 comprises 13 residues. Per the germline V gene, CDR1 is KGHSH and CDR2 is LQKENI. The CDR3 reads CASSRDQLETQYF.

V and J are TRBV4-3 and TRBJ2-4. The germline CDR1 and CDR2 sequences are LGHNA and YSLEER. CDR3 length: 16 amino acids. CDR3 in amino acids: CASSQEKRLAKNIQYF.

The gene calls are TRBV7-9 and TRBJ2-7. The CDR3 is 12 amino acids. Germline lookup yields CDR1 SEHNR and CDR2 FQNEAQ (reference sequence). The CDR3 region is CASSPNVREQYF.

CDR3 region: CASSGRGTGRYEQYF. V and J are TRBV5-1 and TRBJ2-7; the D call from TCRdb, TRBD1, cannot be confirmed without DNA. Per germline, CDR1 SGHRS and CDR2 YFSETQ. The CDR3 consists of 15 residues.

V gene TRBV7-2 combines with J gene TRBJ2-1; the TCRdb call, TRBD1, lacks DNA for checking. The CDR3 is made up of 16 amino acids. Germline lookup yields CDR1 SGHTA and CDR2 FQGNSA. This chain's CDR3 is CASSLEGQGPNNEQFF.

This sequence joins TRBV21-1 and TRBJ2-7; TCRdb outputs TRBD1, but without DNA this stays unchecked. TRBV21-1 is annotated as a pseudogene. The CDR3 contains 14 residues. The CDR3 is CARPGQEITKEQYF.